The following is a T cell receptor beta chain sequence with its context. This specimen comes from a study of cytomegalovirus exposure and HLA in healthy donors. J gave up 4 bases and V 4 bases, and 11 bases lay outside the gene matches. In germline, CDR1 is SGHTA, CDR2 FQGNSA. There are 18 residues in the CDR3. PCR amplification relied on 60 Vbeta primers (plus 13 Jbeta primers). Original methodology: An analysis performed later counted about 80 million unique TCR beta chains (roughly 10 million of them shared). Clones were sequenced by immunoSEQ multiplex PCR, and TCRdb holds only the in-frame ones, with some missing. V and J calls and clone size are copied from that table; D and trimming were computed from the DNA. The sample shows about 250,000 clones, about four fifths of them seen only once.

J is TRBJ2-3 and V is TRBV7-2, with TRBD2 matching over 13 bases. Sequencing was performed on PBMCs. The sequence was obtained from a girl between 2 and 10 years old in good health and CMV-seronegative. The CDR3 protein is CASSWGLAGWSGADTQYF. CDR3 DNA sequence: TGTGCCAGCAGCTGGGGACTAGCGGGGTGGTCGGGAGCAGATACGCAGTATTTT.